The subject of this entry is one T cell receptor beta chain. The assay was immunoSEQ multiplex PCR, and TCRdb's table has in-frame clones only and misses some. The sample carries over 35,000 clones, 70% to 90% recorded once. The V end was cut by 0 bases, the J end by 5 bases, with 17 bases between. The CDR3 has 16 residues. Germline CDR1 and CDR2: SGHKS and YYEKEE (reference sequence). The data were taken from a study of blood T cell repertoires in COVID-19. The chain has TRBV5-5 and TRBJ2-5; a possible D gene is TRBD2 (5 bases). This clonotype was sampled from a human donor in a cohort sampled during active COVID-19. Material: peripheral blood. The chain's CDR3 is CASSLDGEKDLETQYF. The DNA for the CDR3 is TGTGCCAGCAGCTTGGACGGGGAGAAGGACTTGGAGACCCAGTACTTC.